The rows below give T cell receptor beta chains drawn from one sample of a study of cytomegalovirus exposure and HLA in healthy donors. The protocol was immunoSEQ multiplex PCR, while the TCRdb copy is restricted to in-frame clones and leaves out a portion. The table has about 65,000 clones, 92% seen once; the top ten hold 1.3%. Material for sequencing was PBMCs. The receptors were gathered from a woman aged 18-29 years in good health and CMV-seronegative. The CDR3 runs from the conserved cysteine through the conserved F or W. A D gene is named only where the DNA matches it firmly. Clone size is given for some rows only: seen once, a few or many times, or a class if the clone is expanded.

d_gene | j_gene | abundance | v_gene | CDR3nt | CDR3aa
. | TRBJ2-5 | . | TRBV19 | TGTGCCAGTAGGGGGGACAACCCAGAGACCCAGTACTTC | CASRGDNPETQYF
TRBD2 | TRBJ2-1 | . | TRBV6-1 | TGTGCCAGCAGTGCGAGGAGCGGGAGTTACAATGAGCAGTTCTTC | CASSARSGSYNEQFF
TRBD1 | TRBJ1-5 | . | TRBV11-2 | TGTGCCAGCAGCTCTACAGGGGGCGTTCAGCCCCAGCATTTT | CASSSTGGVQPQHF
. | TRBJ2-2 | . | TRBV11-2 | TGTGCCAGCAGCTTATTTAGTGCCGGGGAGCTGTTTTTT | CASSLFSAGELFF
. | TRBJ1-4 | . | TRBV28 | TGTGCCAGCAGTTTTACTGATAATGAAAAACTGTTTTTT | CASSFTDNEKLFF
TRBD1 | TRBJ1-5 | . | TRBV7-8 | TGTGCCAGCAGCGTAGCCGGGACAGGGCGTCAGCCCCAGCATTTT | CASSVAGTGRQPQHF
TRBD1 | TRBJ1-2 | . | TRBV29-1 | TGCAGCGTTGAAGATTCCATCACCGGGACAGGGACGTATGGCTACACCTTC | CSVEDSITGTGTYGYTF
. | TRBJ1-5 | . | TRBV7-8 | TGTGCCAGCAGCTTACGCGGACTGTATCAGCCCCAGCATTTT | CASSLRGLYQPQHF
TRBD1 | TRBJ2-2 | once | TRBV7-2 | TGTGCCAGCACCTCTTACGTCCTAGGGGGCGCACGTTCCGGGGAGCTGTTTTTT | CASTSYVLGGARSGELFF
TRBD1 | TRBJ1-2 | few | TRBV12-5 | TGTGCTAGTGGTGGTAGACAGGGAAGATCGGGCTACACCTTC | CASGGRQGRSGYTF
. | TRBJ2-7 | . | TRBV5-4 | TGTGCCAGCAGCTTGGTGAAAAATAGCCACGAGCAGTACTTC | CASSLVKNSHEQYF
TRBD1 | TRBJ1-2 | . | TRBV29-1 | TGCAGCGTTCTCGTCCGGGACAGGGGAACGGGCAACTATGGCTACACCTTC | CSVLVRDRGTGNYGYTF
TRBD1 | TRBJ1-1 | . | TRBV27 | TGTGCCAGCAGTCCCCGGACAGGGGCGATCGCTGAAGCTTTCTTT | CASSPRTGAIAEAFF
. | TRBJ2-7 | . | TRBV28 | TGTGCCAGCAGACTACAGGGATCGGGCGAGCAGTACTTC | CASRLQGSGEQYF
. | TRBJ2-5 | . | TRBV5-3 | TGTGCCAGAAGCTTCGAGGAGGCTCAGGGGGGATATCAAGAGACCCAGTACTTC | CARSFEEAQGGYQETQYF
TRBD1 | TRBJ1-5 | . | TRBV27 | TGTGCCAGCAGTCCCCTGACAGGGGGAGGGAGTCAGCCCCAGCATTTT | CASSPLTGGGSQPQHF
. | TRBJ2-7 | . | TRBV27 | TGTGCCAGCAGTTACCGGGACAAAGACTACGAGCAGTACTTC | CASSYRDKDYEQYF
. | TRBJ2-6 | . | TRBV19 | TGTGCCAGTAGTTCCAGCGGTTCTGGGGCCAACGTCCTGACTTTC | CASSSSGSGANVLTF
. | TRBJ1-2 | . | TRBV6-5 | TGTGCCAGCAAGAAGATTACGGCTAACTATGGCTACACCTTC | CASKKITANYGYTF
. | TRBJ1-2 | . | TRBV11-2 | TGTGCCAGCAGCACAGACAGAAACTATGGCTACACCTTC | CASSTDRNYGYTF
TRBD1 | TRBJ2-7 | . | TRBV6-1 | TGTGCCAGCAGTGAACCGTATGGGACAGTCGTAAACGAGCAGTACTTC | CASSEPYGTVVNEQYF
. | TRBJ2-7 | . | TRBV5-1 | TGCGCCAGCAGCAGAACAGGTACGGCCCCTGAGCAGTACTTC | CASSRTGTAPEQYF
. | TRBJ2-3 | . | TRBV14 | TGTGCCAGCAGCCTCCTCAGCGGGTCAAGCACAGATACGCAGTATTTT | CASSLLSGSSTDTQYF
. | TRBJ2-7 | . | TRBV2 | TGTGCCAGCAGTGAAGGCCCAGGCCTTGTTTACGAGCAGTACTTC | CASSEGPGLVYEQYF
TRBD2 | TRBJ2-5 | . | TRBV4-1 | TGCGCCAGCAGCCAAGTTGTAAGCGGGGGAAAGGAGACCCAGTACTTC | CASSQVVSGGKETQYF
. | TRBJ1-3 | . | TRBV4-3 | TGCGCCAGCAGCCAAGTGTTCGGGACTTCCAGCTCTGGAAACACCATATATTTT | CASSQVFGTSSSGNTIYF
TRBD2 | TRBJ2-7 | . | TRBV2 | TGTGCCAGACAAGGAGCGGGAGGACCCTACGAGCAGTACTTC | CARQGAGGPYEQYF
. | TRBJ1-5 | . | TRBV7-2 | TGTGCCAGCAGCTTGCGAGGGGGTTCAGATCAGCCCCAGCATTTT | CASSLRGGSDQPQHF
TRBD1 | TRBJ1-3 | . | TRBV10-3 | TGTGCCATCAGCGCACTGGAAGGGACAGGGGCTGGAAACACCATATATTTT | CAISALEGTGAGNTIYF